The 23 T cell receptor beta chains below all came from one sample that was sequenced in a study of T-cell reconstitution after alpha-beta-depleted transplantation in children. Preparation of the TCRbeta library used unique molecular identifiers. TCRdb itself ran the PCR reads through MiXCR, one entry per CDR3 protein. The sample carries about 500,000 distinct CDR3 sequences, less than 35% recorded once. Sample: PBMCs from the stem cell graft donor, taken from the stem cell graft. These receptor sequences come from a human donor who donated a stem cell graft to a child with aplastic anemia.

In this sample, this clonotype turned up a few times. The genes are TRBV27 and TRBJ2-1; 12 bases align to TRBD2. CDR1 and CDR2 (germline): MNHEY, SMNVEV (reference sequence). Germline trimming cut 6 bases from V and 8 bases from J; bases unmatched to any gene: 8. The CDR3 covers 15 residues. The CDR3 loop is CASRPTSGRPDEQFF. CDR3 in DNA: TGTGCCAGCAGACCAACTAGCGGGAGGCCGGATGAGCAGTTCTTC.

In this sample, this clonotype turned up a few times. The chain uses TRBV7-2 and TRBJ2-7; perhaps TRBD2 as D (6 bases). This CDR3 has 12 residues. V lost 4 bases, J lost 7 bases, and 11 bases lay in between. The germline gives CDR1 SGHTA, CDR2 FQGNSA. CDR3 nucleotides: TGTGCCAGCAGCTCCCTCCGGGGGGAGCAGTACTTC. Protein sequence: CASSSLRGEQYF.

The chain is built from TRBV12-3 or TRBV12-4 and TRBJ2-2; D is unclear. The length of the CDR3 is 13 residues. Trimming stripped 8 bases from V and 4 bases from J, with 11 bases between. The CDR3 DNA sequence: TGTGCCAGCTCCCGGACGGGCACCGGGGAGCTGTTTTTT. Its translation is CASSRTGTGELFF.

The chain has TRBV4-2 and TRBJ2-7, with a tentative D call TRBD2 (5 bases). Per the germline V gene, CDR1 is LGHNA and CDR2 is YNFKEQ. This CDR3 is 13 amino acids long. Trimming took 8 bases from V and 7 from J, leaving 18 bases between them. The CDR3 sequence: CASGPGVHLEQYV. CDR3 bases: TGTGCCAGCGGCCCCGGGGTTCACTTGGAGCAGTACGTC.

The rearrangement joins TRBV6-5 to TRBJ2-1; D remains unclear. The CDR3 has 14 amino acids. Germline V gene lookup returns CDR1 MNHEY and CDR2 SVGAGI. The V end was cut by 1 base, the J end by 5 bases, with 9 bases between. DNA for the CDR3: TGTGCCAGCAGTTACTTTGGGTTTCACAATGAGCAGTTCTTC. It specifies CASSYFGFHNEQFF.

This clonotype appeared a few times. V gene TRBV7-2 combines with J gene TRBJ2-3; TRBD2 matches 14 bases. Trimming took 6 bases from V and 9 from J; bases not matched to a gene: 5. Germline V gene lookup returns CDR1 SGHTA and CDR2 FQGNSA. CDR3 length: 14 amino acids. The CDR3 region is CASRAGLAGDTQYF. Written as DNA, the CDR3 is TGTGCCAGCAGGGCGGGACTAGCGGGAGACACGCAGTATTTT.

This clonotype came up once. The chain couples TRBV7-2 to TRBJ2-7; TRBD2 matches 12 bases. Germline CDR1 is SGHTA and CDR2 is FQGNSA. This CDR3 region has 17 residues. The V gene end was trimmed by 3 bases and the J gene end by 3 bases; junction bases not matched to a gene: 9. The CDR3: CASSFSSGRAVFYEQYF. CDR3 nucleotide sequence: TGTGCCAGCAGCTTTTCTAGCGGGAGGGCTGTCTTCTACGAGCAGTACTTC.

This clonotype has only one observation. The chain carries TRBV29-1 and TRBJ2-1; maybe TRBD2 (5 bases). V gave up 6 bases and J gave up 3 bases, with 15 bases separating them. Germline V CDR1 and CDR2: SQVTM, ANQGSEA. The CDR3 consists of 14 residues. The CDR3 protein is CSVQMGALYNEQFF. The DNA of the CDR3 is TGCAGCGTCCAAATGGGAGCCCTCTACAATGAGCAGTTCTTC.

The CDR3 nucleotides read TGTGCCAGCAACATAGCGGGAGATTCCTACAATGAGCAGTTCTTC. Translation: CASNIAGDSYNEQFF. This chain connects TRBV12-3 or TRBV12-4 to TRBJ2-1; TRBD2 matches 9 bases. V shed 7 bases and J 1 base; nucleotides not matched to a gene: 5. This CDR3 has 15 residues.

This clonotype was detected only a few times. V gene TRBV7-6 combines with J gene TRBJ2-3, with 13 positions matching TRBD2. The V gene end was trimmed by 3 bases and the J gene end by 1 base; junction bases not matched to a gene: 7. CDR1 and CDR2 (germline): SGHVS, FNYEAQ. CDR3 size: 18 residues. This chain's CDR3 is CASSLSGTSGIRTDTQYF. The CDR3 region has the DNA TGTGCCAGCAGCTTGTCCGGGACTAGCGGGATACGCACAGATACGCAGTATTTT.

This chain uses TRBV7-9 with TRBJ1-4, with TRBD1 matching 9 bases. CDR3 length: 14 residues. The germline gives CDR1 SEHNR, CDR2 FQNEAQ (reference sequence). The junction had 1 base not matched to a gene; V was cut back by 1 base and J by 7 bases. The CDR3 region is CASSLGQGVEKLFF. In nucleotides, the CDR3 is TGTGCCAGCAGCTTAGGACAGGGGGTTGAAAAACTGTTTTTT.

This clonotype was seen a single time. The chain is built from TRBV27 and TRBJ2-7; D is perhaps TRBD2 (5 bases). This CDR3 region has 14 residues. Germline assignment: CDR1 MNHEY and CDR2 SMNVEV (reference sequence). V lost 6 bases and J lost 7, with 19 bases in between. CDR3 DNA: TGTGCCAGCAGACTGGAAGCGGCCAGTGGGGAGCAGTACTTC. Residues: CASRLEAASGEQYF.

The chain uses TRBV25-1 and TRBJ2-7, with 8 bases fitting TRBD1. The CDR3 is made up of 20 amino acids. Trimming took 2 bases from V and 4 from J; bases not matched to a gene: 22. CDR1 and CDR2 (germline): MGHDK, SYGVNS. DNA for the CDR3: TGTGCCAGCAGTGAAGCCGGGGTCGGGACAGGTACCCGAACCCCTTACGAGCAGTACTTC. It specifies CASSEAGVGTGTRTPYEQYF.

The chain employs TRBV12-3 or TRBV12-4 and TRBJ1-4; D is ambiguous. Deletions cut 7 bases from V and 8 bases from J, with 11 bases between. This CDR3 is 12 amino acids long. CDR3 DNA sequence: TGTGCCAGCAAATCGTTCCGGGAAAAACTGTTTTTT. It is translated as CASKSFREKLFF.

This clonotype was seen a few times. The chain uses TRBV7-3 and TRBJ2-3, with D uncertain. Germline values: CDR1 SGHTA, CDR2 FQGTGA. The CDR3 is 13 amino acids. The V end was cut by 5 bases, the J end by 5 bases, with 11 bases between. The CDR3 protein is CASSPQEIDTQYF. As DNA, the CDR3 is TGTGCCAGCAGCCCCCAGGAGATAGATACGCAGTATTTT.

The CDR3 sequence is CASSLSGTGGGEQYF. The CDR3 DNA reads TGTGCCAGCAGTTTATCTGGGACAGGGGGCGGAGAGCAGTACTTC. The chain employs TRBV28 and TRBJ2-7, with TRBD1 matching over 12 bases. The length of the CDR3 is 15 residues. The V segment lost 1 base and the J segment 7 bases; nucleotides outside the gene matches: 5. Looked up from germline, CDR1 is MDHEN and CDR2 is SYDVKM. The entire variable domain, with the rest obtained from reference TRBV28 and TRBJ2-7, is as follows: DVKVTQSSRYLVKRTGEKVFLECVQDMDHENMFWYRQDPGLGLRLIYFSYDVKMKEKGDIPEGYSVSREKKERFSLILESASTNQTSMYLCASSLSGTGGGEQYFGPGTRLTVT.

The chain couples TRBV14 to TRBJ2-1, with TRBD2 matching 11 bases. Trimming took 0 bases from V and 4 from J; bases not matched to a gene: 5. The CDR3 is made up of 17 amino acids. Germline V gene lookup returns CDR1 SGHDN and CDR2 FVKESK. The CDR3 DNA reads TGTGCCAGCAGCCAAGAATCGGGGACTAGCGGTTACAATGAGCAGTTCTTC. This gives the protein CASSQESGTSGYNEQFF.

This clonotype was counted between two and nine times. The V call is TRBV5-1, the J call TRBJ1-2; D is ambiguous. In germline, CDR1 is SGHRS, CDR2 YFSETQ. CDR3 length: 16 residues. V was pared by 0 bases and J by 1 base, with 13 bases between. CDR3 DNA sequence: TGCGCCAGCAGCTTGGGGGTCAAGGAAAATAACTATGGCTACACCTTC. Protein product: CASSLGVKENNYGYTF.

The rearrangement links TRBV25-1 to TRBJ2-2; D not certain. The CDR3 is 16 residues long. V was cut by 4 bases and J by 2 bases, with 14 bases left in between. The V gene's germline CDR1 is MGHDK and CDR2 SYGVNS. The CDR3 DNA follows: TGTGCCAGCAGTGCTCCACGCGGATACAACACCGGGGAGCTGTTTTTT. This translates into CASSAPRGYNTGELFF. The entire variable domain, with the rest obtained from reference TRBV25-1 and TRBJ2-2, is as follows: EADIYQTPRYLVIGTGKKITLECSQTMGHDKMYWYQQDPGMELHLIHYSYGVNSTEKGDLSSESTVSRIRTEHFPLTLESARPSHTSQYLCASSAPRGYNTGELFFGEGSRLTVL.

The CDR3 loop is CASPRQGRDRTEAFF. CDR3 bases: TGTGCCAGCCCCCGACAGGGAAGAGATCGAACTGAAGCTTTCTTT. This sequence joins TRBV28 and TRBJ1-1, with TRBD1 identical over 7 bases. The trim removed 8 bases at V and 5 bases at J, leaving 14 bases unmatched. The CDR3 loop spans 15 amino acids. The germline V gene encodes CDR1 MDHEN and CDR2 SYDVKM.

This clonotype has a handful of counts. The rearrangement joins TRBV5-1 to TRBJ2-1; the match to TRBD2 covers 8 bases. Trimming took 1 base from V and 7 from J; bases not matched to a gene: 4. Germline CDR1 is SGHRS and CDR2 is YFSETQ. The CDR3 runs 14 residues. CDR3 residues: CASSLLSSGNEQFF. The CDR3 DNA reads as TGCGCCAGCAGCTTGTTGTCTAGCGGGAATGAGCAGTTCTTC.

This clonotype was counted a few times. This chain links TRBV15 with TRBJ2-1, with 8 positions matching TRBD1. This CDR3 has 15 amino acids. The V and J ends lost 5 bases and 5 bases, in that order; junction bases with no gene match: 8. Germline loops: CDR1 LNHNV, CDR2 YYDKDF (reference sequence). CDR3 loop: CATSPSQGDDNEQFF. CDR3 nucleotides: TGTGCCACCAGCCCATCACAGGGGGACGACAATGAGCAGTTCTTC.

The genes are TRBV5-1 and TRBJ2-1; 7 bases match TRBD2. The CDR3 is made up of 15 amino acids. V shed 1 base and J 8 bases; nucleotides not matched to a gene: 9. Per the germline V gene, CDR1 is SGHRS and CDR2 is YFSETQ. CDR3 amino acids: CASSLMAGANHEQFF. The DNA of the CDR3 is TGCGCCAGCAGCTTGATGGCGGGAGCGAACCATGAGCAGTTCTTC. The full variable domain, with the rest looked up from reference TRBV5-1 and TRBJ2-1, is KAGVTQTPRYLIKTRGQQVTLSCSPISGHRSVSWYQQTPGQGLQFLFEYFSETQRNKGNFPGRFSGRQFSNSRSEMNVSTLELGDSALYLCASSLMAGANHEQFFGPGTRLTVL.